The source of this T cell receptor beta chain is a study of blood T cell repertoires in COVID-19. Study overall: Samples representing acute and convalescent COVID-19 were sourced from the United States, Italy and Spain. In each case, the material was cDNA or gDNA derived from T cells, B-cell-depleted T cells, or PBMCs.

The CDR3 has 14 residues. Per the germline V gene, CDR1 is SEHNR and CDR2 is FQNEAQ (reference sequence). Unmatched junction bases numbered 2, after V lost 4 bases and J lost 4 bases. Assay used: immunoSEQ multiplex PCR; TCRdb lists only in-frame clones, some missing. The sample gives some 110,000 clones, roughly 88% of which show up once; approximately 0.76% is in the top ten. The clonotype was recovered from a woman in her 70s with acute or convalescent COVID-19. V is TRBV7-9 and J is TRBJ2-5, with 11 bases lining up with TRBD1. The sequenced material came from peripheral blood. DNA for the CDR3: TGTGCCAGCAGCTCTGGGACAGGGGGAGAGACCCAGTACTTC. It encodes CASSSGTGGETQYF.